A selection of T cell receptor beta chains follows, all from one sample in a study of blood T cell repertoires in COVID-19. Using immunoSEQ multiplex PCR, the repertoire was profiled, and TCRdb retains in-frame clones only, with some absent. This table holds 25,000 to 30,000 clones, roughly 90% found once. The sample comprised peripheral blood. The receptors derive from a human donor in a cohort sampled during active COVID-19. Each CDR3 is given with its conserved first and last residue. D genes are given only for firm matches. The size field is filled for only some rows; it gives once, few, many or a size class.

>TRBD1|-|TRBV3-1/TRBV3-2|TRBJ1-1
TGTGCCAGCAGGCAACAGGGGAGAGACACTGAAGCTTTCTTT
CASRQQGRDTEAFF
>TRBD2|-|TRBV27|TRBJ2-5
TGTGCCAGCAGTTTCGGGGGGGGCATCCAAGAGACCCAGTACTTC
CASSFGGGIQETQYF
>TRBD2|-|TRBV7-2|TRBJ2-1
TGTGCCAGCAGCCCACGGCGGGGGGGCTACAATGAGCAGTTCTTC
CASSPRRGGYNEQFF
>TRBD2|-|TRBV24-1|TRBJ2-3
TGTGCCACCGGAAGCGGGGGGGCCACAGATACGCAGTATTTT
CATGSGGATDTQYF
>TRBD1|-|TRBV28|TRBJ2-7
TGTGCCAGCAGCCTTACACGCTTGACAGGGCCCATGGGGGAGCAGTACTTC
CASSLTRLTGPMGEQYF
>-|few|TRBV27|TRBJ2-5
TGTGCCAGCAGTACCTCGGGGGTCCAAGAGACCCAGTACTTC
CASSTSGVQETQYF
>TRBD1|-|TRBV6-1|TRBJ2-7
TGTGCCAGCAGTGAAGAGCCCGCATGGGTTGGGACAGGGGACGAGCAGTACTTC
CASSEEPAWVGTGDEQYF
>-|-|TRBV12-3/TRBV12-4|TRBJ2-5
TGTGCCAGCAGCCTCTACCAGGGGGAGACCCAGTACTTC
CASSLYQGETQYF
>TRBD2|-|TRBV27|TRBJ2-1
TGTGCCAGCAGCGCCGGGACTAGCGGCCCCAGCTCCTACAATGAGCAGTTCTTC
CASSAGTSGPSSYNEQFF
>-|-|TRBV6-5|TRBJ1-1
TGTGCCAGCAGTTACTCCCGGAACACTGAAGCTTTCTTT
CASSYSRNTEAFF
>-|-|TRBV29-1|TRBJ1-2
TGCAGCGTCCAGACGGGCTATGGCTACACCTTC
CSVQTGYGYTF
>-|-|TRBV27|TRBJ1-2
TGTGCCAGCAGCGAGACAGTATGGAATGGCTACACCTTC
CASSETVWNGYTF
>-|few|TRBV5-4|TRBJ1-2
TGTGCCAGCAGCATCCAACAGGGTCCCGGCGGCTACACCTTC
CASSIQQGPGGYTF
>TRBD1|-|TRBV20-1|TRBJ1-1
TGCAGTGCTTGGACAGGCTCTGAAGCTTTCTTT
CSAWTGSEAFF
>TRBD1|once|TRBV6-5|TRBJ1-2
TGTGCCAGCAGCAGGGGACAGGGGGAAGGCTACACCTTC
CASSRGQGEGYTF
>TRBD1|-|TRBV15|TRBJ1-2
TGTGCCACCAGCAGAGTGGGACAGGGTCACATCTATGGCTACACCTTC
CATSRVGQGHIYGYTF
>TRBD1|-|TRBV18|TRBJ2-7
TGTGCCAGCTCACCAGAGACAGGGGAGGACGAGCAGTACTTC
CASSPETGEDEQYF
>-|-|TRBV7-9|TRBJ1-4
TGTGCCAGCAGCTTAAGGGGGGGGCAGGAAAAACTGTTTTTT
CASSLRGGQEKLFF
>TRBD2|-|TRBV6-5|TRBJ2-7
TGTGCCAGCAGTCCTCTAGCGGGCTACGAGCAGTACTTC
CASSPLAGYEQYF
>-|-|TRBV7-3|TRBJ1-1
TGTGCCAGCAGCCTCCGAGAGGGAGGAGACACTGAAGCTTTCTTT
CASSLREGGDTEAFF
>TRBD1|-|TRBV27|TRBJ2-1
TGTGCCAGCAGACCAGGGACAGGGTTCGGTGAGCAGTTCTTC
CASRPGTGFGEQFF
>-|-|TRBV30|TRBJ2-3
TGTGCCTGGAGTGTGTCTAGCACAGATACGCAGTATTTT
CAWSVSSTDTQYF
>TRBD1|-|TRBV19|TRBJ1-2
TGTGCCAGTAGTATCGGATTGGACAGGGGGGATGGCTACACCTTC
CASSIGLDRGDGYTF
>TRBD2|-|TRBV5-6|TRBJ2-1
TGTGCCAGCAGCCTTACTACTAGCGGGGGATGGGCTGAGCAGTTCTTC
CASSLTTSGGWAEQFF
>-|-|TRBV7-9|TRBJ1-1
TGTGCCAGCAGCTTGACGGGGGCTTTCTTT
CASSLTGAFF
>TRBD1|-|TRBV4-1|TRBJ1-5
TGCGCCAGCAGCCAAGAAAGACAGGGTGGCCAGCCCCAGCATTTT
CASSQERQGGQPQHF